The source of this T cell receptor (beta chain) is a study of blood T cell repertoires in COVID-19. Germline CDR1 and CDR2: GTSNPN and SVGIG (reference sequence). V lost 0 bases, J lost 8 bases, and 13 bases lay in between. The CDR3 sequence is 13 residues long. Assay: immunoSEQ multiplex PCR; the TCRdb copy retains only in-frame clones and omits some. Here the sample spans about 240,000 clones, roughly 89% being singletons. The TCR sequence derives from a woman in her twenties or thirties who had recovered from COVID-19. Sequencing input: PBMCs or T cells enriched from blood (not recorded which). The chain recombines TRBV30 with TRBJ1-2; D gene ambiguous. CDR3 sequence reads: CAWSVLAERGYTF. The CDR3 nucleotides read TGTGCCTGGAGTGTACTGGCTGAGAGGGGCTACACCTTC.